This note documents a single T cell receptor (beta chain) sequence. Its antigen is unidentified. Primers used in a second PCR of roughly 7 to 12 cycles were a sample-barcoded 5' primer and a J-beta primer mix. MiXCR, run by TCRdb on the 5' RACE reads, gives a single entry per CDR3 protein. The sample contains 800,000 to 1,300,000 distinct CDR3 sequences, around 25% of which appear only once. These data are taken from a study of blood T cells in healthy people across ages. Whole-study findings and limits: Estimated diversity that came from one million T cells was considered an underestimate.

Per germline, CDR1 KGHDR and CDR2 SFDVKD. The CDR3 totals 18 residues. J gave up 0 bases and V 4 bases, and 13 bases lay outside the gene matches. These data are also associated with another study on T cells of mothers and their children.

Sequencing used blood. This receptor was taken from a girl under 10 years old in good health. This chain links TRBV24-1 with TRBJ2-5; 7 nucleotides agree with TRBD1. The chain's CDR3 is CATSDPYRDSAYQETQYF. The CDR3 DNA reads TGTGCCACCAGTGACCCATACCGGGACAGTGCTTACCAAGAGACCCAGTACTTC.